This TCR beta chain was captured in a study of identical twins (TCRdb year 2016). For the study in its entirety: TCR alpha and beta repertoires from monozygotic twins, unrelated adults of various ages and cord blood were deep-sequenced to test whether fetal clonotypes persist. To rule out contamination, replicate twin experiments were performed at different times with different library preparation protocols. Overall results and qualifications from the work: In monozygotic twins, recombination models systematically underestimated out-of-frame TCR alpha sharing, but the models matched the sharing seen between unrelated individuals. In beta out-of-frame sequences, excess twin sharing was weaker, because having fewer shared sequences lowered the signal-to-noise ratio. Because the same donors could not be followed over many years, the conclusions depended on cross-sectional statistical analysis. Abundant cord blood beta clonotypes carried fewer insertions; young adult naive repertoires showed a weaker similar trend, while memory repertoires showed none. Invariant T cells such as MAIT and iNKT could partly confound zero-insertion analyses, although diverse VJ usage argued against such confounding for most clonotypes. Compared with coincidental sharing between unrelated individuals, out-of-frame TCR alpha sequences shared between twins had an excess of sequences with low generation probability.

There are many counts of this clonotype. Its target antigen remains unknown. Base-call qualities are not available, and no considerably larger clone is one nucleotide away. Library method: 5' RACE. Sequenced using an Illumina HiSeq 2000. Template switching added a universal primer binding site, and the final cDNA carried a unique molecular identifier that allowed TCR cDNA molecules to be counted accurately. First-strand cDNA for TCR alpha and beta chains was synthesized from specific primers in the conserved constant-segment region. To control for contamination, each cDNA library was double barcoded with a SMART-Mk sample barcode plus Illumina barcodes. Two successive PCR steps introduced TruSeq adapter sequences along with Illumina sample barcodes. The Illumina HiSeq platform was used with custom primers to sequence TCR alpha and beta cDNA libraries. In the original analysis: Unique molecular identifiers were extracted from raw reads with MiGEC, and CDR3 positions were determined with MiXCR. For each individual, recombination models were inferred using an EM algorithm with the repgenHMM and IGoR tools. The analysis of shared clonotypes was done with the tcR package in R, with sharing normalized by the product of cloneset sizes. To study raw recombination free of thymic and clonal selection effects, out-of-frame nonproductive sequences were analyzed. The public reads were quality trimmed at Q25 with fastp and then assembled into clones with MiXCR by TCRdb, keeping productive beta chains. Each record represents a unique CDR3 protein, reported with the most common genes and DNA among its rows. TCRdb, not the authors, supplied the V and J calls. Here the sample has about 240,000 distinct CDR3 sequences; about 10% occur a single time. 9% to 10% of the sample is taken by the ten largest.

CDR1 is given as SQVTM and CDR2 as ANQGSEA, both from the germline V gene. CDR3 length: 11 amino acids, cysteine to phenylalanine. Only CDR3 DNA remains: 33 bases, in frame from the first base. Compared with germline, V lacks 4 bases and J lacks 9 bases; bases without a gene match: 5. Every donor was a healthy Caucasian. Using Miltenyi CD45RO+ enrichment and human naive T-cell isolation kits, memory (CD45RO+) and naive T cells were isolated from PBMC. The rearranged chain carries TRBV29-1 and TRBJ2-7; 8 bases in the junction line up with TRBD2. Material: memory T cells sorted from blood. The cell subset or site label here, explained by the study, means: CD45RO+ enriched T cells. The TCR originated in a man aged 50-60 years in good health. DNA sequence: TGCAGCGTTGGCGGGGGGTTCGGGCAGTACTTC. The translation is CSVGGGFGQYF.